The source of this TCR beta chain is a study of T-cell memory formation after mild COVID-19. Study as a whole: TCR clusters were mostly donor specific. Notes on the study in general: Those CD4+ clones that contracted were mainly in CM and EM (CD8+ ones in EMRA). Clones shrinking between day 15 and 85 showed a balanced CD4/CD8 split, and those that grew later tilted toward CD4+.

With respect to this clonotype: Its antigen remains unidentified.

CDR3 length: 13 residues. The ends lost 8 bases at V and 2 bases at J; junction bases unmatched: 8. Per germline, CDR1 SQVTM and CDR2 ANQGSEA. TCRdb fed the 5' RACE reads into MiXCR, producing one record per CDR3 protein. The sample holds roughly 350,000 distinct CDR3 sequences; around 13% are singletons and the top ten take about 20%. The V call is TRBV29-1, the J call TRBJ2-5, with TRBD1 matching over 7 bases. Sequencing input: PBMCs or a T cell subset sorted from them (not recorded which). The TCR was taken from a man younger than 35 who had mild COVID-19 (a few samples of this study predate the infection). Cell type and time point are not known. The CDR3 nucleotides read TGCAGCTTAGGGGGCGCGGAACAAGAGACCCAGTACTTC. It is translated as CSLGGAEQETQYF.